The rows below give T cell receptor delta chains drawn from one sample of a study of in vitro expanded adult blood gammadelta T cells. TCRdb re-processed the 5' RACE reads via CATT. The sample includes roughly 760 delta-chain clones, less than 40% of them seen just once. Which antigens these TCRs recognize remains unknown. Sequencing used gamma-delta T cells from peripheral blood expanded in culture, obtained from an in vitro culture stimulated with zoledronate. Receptor source: an adult in good health. Both conserved end residues are part of each CDR3. A D gene is named only where the DNA matches it firmly. A row's size may be missing; if present it is once, few, many or a size class.

v_gene: TRDV2; j_gene: TRDJ3; abundance: .; d_gene: TRDD3; CDR3nt: TGTGCCTGTGATAGGACAACGACTGGGGGAAAAAGCTCCTGGGACACCCGACAGATGTTTTTC; CDR3aa: CACDRTTTGGKSSWDTRQMFF
v_gene: TRDV2; j_gene: TRDJ3; abundance: few; d_gene: TRDD3; CDR3nt: TGTGCCTGTGACACTCTCTGGGGGACCTGGGACACCCGACAGATGTTTTTC; CDR3aa: CACDTLWGTWDTRQMFF
v_gene: TRDV1; j_gene: TRDJ1; abundance: large; d_gene: TRDD3; CDR3nt: TGTGCTCTTGGGGAGCGCTCCTATCATCATATCAGGGGGATACGGAGACTCACCGATAAACTCATCTTT; CDR3aa: CALGERSYHHIRGIRRLTDKLIF
v_gene: TRDV2; j_gene: TRDJ4; abundance: .; d_gene: TRDD3; CDR3nt: TGTGCCTGTGAACACCTGGGGGACCGGTCCAGACCCCTGATCTTT; CDR3aa: CACEHLGDRSRPLIF
v_gene: TRDV2; j_gene: TRDJ1; abundance: .; d_gene: TRDD3; CDR3nt: TGTGCCTGTGATCGTTTACTGGGGGATCTAGACGGGAGGAAACTCATCTTT; CDR3aa: CACDRLLGDLDGRKLIF
v_gene: TRDV2; j_gene: TRDJ3; abundance: .; d_gene: TRDD3; CDR3nt: TGTGCCTGTGACAGCCTCCCTCGAGGTACTGGGGGATACAGCTCCTGGGACACCCGACAGATGTTTTTC; CDR3aa: CACDSLPRGTGGYSSWDTRQMFF
v_gene: TRDV2; j_gene: TRDJ3; abundance: .; d_gene: TRDD3; CDR3nt: TGTGCCTGTGACACCATACTGGGGGATATTTCCTGGGACACCCGACAGATGTTTTTC; CDR3aa: CACDTILGDISWDTRQMFF
v_gene: TRDV2; j_gene: TRDJ1; abundance: .; d_gene: TRDD3; CDR3nt: TGTGCCTGTGACACGCTGCTACTGGGGGATACAAGAGACACCGATAAACTCATCTTT; CDR3aa: CACDTLLLGDTRDTDKLIF
v_gene: TRDV2; j_gene: TRDJ3; abundance: few; d_gene: .; CDR3nt: TGTGCCTGTGACACCGTTTCAGGGATTGGCTCCTGGGACACCCGACAGATGTTTTTC; CDR3aa: CACDTVSGIGSWDTRQMFF
v_gene: TRDV2; j_gene: TRDJ1; abundance: .; d_gene: TRDD3; CDR3nt: TGTGCCTGTGACCCCGTATTACTGGGGGATACCGATAAACTCATCTTT; CDR3aa: CACDPVLLGDTDKLIF
v_gene: TRDV2; j_gene: TRDJ1; abundance: .; d_gene: .; CDR3nt: TGTGCCTGTGACACCGTTGCCGGGGGCGTACCATCCCAAAACGATAAACTCATCTTT; CDR3aa: CACDTVAGGVPSQNDKLIF
v_gene: TRDV2; j_gene: TRDJ3; abundance: .; d_gene: TRDD3; CDR3nt: TGTGCCTGTGACACCTTACTGGGGGATGGAAGCTCCTGGGACACCCGACAGATGTTTTTC; CDR3aa: CACDTLLGDGSSWDTRQMFF